The rows below give T cell receptor beta chains drawn from one sample of a study of blood T cell repertoires in COVID-19. This table comes from immunoSEQ multiplex PCR, and its TCRdb copy is limited to in-frame clones, with some not included. The repertoire consists of approximately 290,000 clones, with about 89% occurring once and the leading ten covering under 0.95%. The sample taken for sequencing was peripheral blood. These receptors were obtained from a man aged 25 to 40 with acute or convalescent COVID-19. Both conserved end residues are part of each CDR3. A D gene is named only where the DNA matches it firmly.

TRBD1	TRBV7-2	TRBJ2-1	CASSLMDRGIGEQFF	TGTGCCAGCAGCTTAATGGACAGGGGGATTGGGGAGCAGTTCTTC
-	TRBV6-2/TRBV6-3	TRBJ1-1	CASSHPGVPVTEAFF	TGTGCCAGCAGTCACCCAGGGGTTCCGGTAACTGAAGCTTTCTTT
-	TRBV18	TRBJ2-7	CASSPLSSYEQYF	TGTGCCAGCTCACCTCTTAGCTCCTACGAGCAGTACTTC
TRBD1	TRBV7-2	TRBJ2-1	CASSSGGRPRSYNEQFF	TGTGCCAGCAGCTCAGGGGGACGACCCCGATCCTACAATGAGCAGTTCTTC
TRBD1	TRBV6-5	TRBJ1-4	CASSLRQGGSEKLFF	TGTGCCAGCAGCCTACGACAGGGAGGATCAGAAAAACTGTTTTTT
TRBD2	TRBV5-4	TRBJ2-7	CASSSSLAGFSYEQYF	TGTGCCAGCAGCTCGAGTCTAGCGGGGTTCTCCTACGAGCAGTACTTC
TRBD1	TRBV29-1	TRBJ2-3	CSVGGTGGFTDTQYF	TGCAGCGTTGGGGGGACAGGGGGATTCACAGATACGCAGTATTTT
-	TRBV28	TRBJ1-1	CASTPRGSNTEAFF	TGTGCCAGCACCCCTCGTGGCTCGAACACTGAAGCTTTCTTT
TRBD2	TRBV27	TRBJ2-1	CASSPPAGSGRNEQFF	TGTGCCAGCAGTCCACCTGCCGGGAGCGGGAGGAATGAGCAGTTCTTC
-	TRBV5-4	TRBJ2-7	CASSFGGTARYEQYF	TGTGCCAGCAGCTTTGGCGGGACAGCGCGATACGAGCAGTACTTC
-	TRBV3-1/TRBV3-2	TRBJ1-5	CASSRGGSQPQHF	TGTGCCAGCAGCCGCGGGGGGAGTCAGCCCCAGCATTTT
TRBD1	TRBV6-2/TRBV6-3	TRBJ1-5	CASSYIGQGGQPQHF	TGTGCCAGCAGTTATATCGGACAGGGAGGTCAGCCCCAGCATTTT
-	TRBV30	TRBJ1-1	CAWTQDSLNTEAFF	TGTGCCTGGACCCAGGACAGCCTGAACACTGAAGCTTTCTTT
-	TRBV10-3	TRBJ2-5	CAINPGEGRETQYF	TGTGCCATCAACCCGGGTGAGGGCCGGGAGACCCAGTACTTC
-	TRBV24-1	TRBJ1-4	CATSDRGRGEKLFF	TGTGCCACCAGTGATCGGGGAAGAGGGGAAAAACTGTTTTTT
TRBD2	TRBV6-1	TRBJ2-1	CASSEIVLAGAPGEQFF	TGTGCCAGCAGTGAAATAGTGCTAGCGGGAGCACCGGGGGAGCAGTTCTTC
TRBD2	TRBV7-6	TRBJ2-3	CASSPPSLAGWTDTQYF	TGTGCCAGCAGCCCCCCATCACTAGCGGGGTGGACAGATACGCAGTATTTT
-	TRBV6-2/TRBV6-3	TRBJ2-3	CASSYGDNTQYF	TGTGCCAGCAGTTACGGGGACAATACGCAGTATTTT
TRBD1	TRBV30	TRBJ2-7	CACQQGASEQYF	TGTGCCTGCCAACAGGGGGCTAGCGAGCAGTACTTC
-	TRBV5-6	TRBJ2-1	CASSYSARALSYNEQFF	TGTGCCAGCAGCTATTCGGCGAGGGCGCTCTCCTACAATGAGCAGTTCTTC
-	TRBV4-1	TRBJ1-2	CASSQEEGWTLGGYTF	TGCGCCAGCAGCCAAGAGGAGGGGTGGACCCTCGGGGGCTACACCTTC
-	TRBV7-9	TRBJ1-6	CASSLTDGSPLHF	TGTGCCAGCAGCTTGACTGACGGTTCACCCCTCCACTTT
TRBD2	TRBV5-6	TRBJ2-3	CASSLERLAGVTDTQYF	TGTGCCAGCAGCTTGGAGAGGTTAGCGGGTGTCACAGATACGCAGTATTTT
TRBD2	TRBV30	TRBJ2-3	CAWSVGGLAGGPTQYF	TGTGCCTGGAGCGTTGGGGGACTAGCGGGGGGTCCTACGCAGTATTTT
TRBD2	TRBV5-4	TRBJ2-1	CASSEFSSGQFF	TGTGCCAGCAGCGAGTTTTCTAGCGGACAGTTCTTC
TRBD1	TRBV3-1/TRBV3-2	TRBJ1-3	CASSLLGQGIGNTIYF	TGTGCCAGCAGCCTATTGGGACAGGGAATTGGAAACACCATATATTTT
TRBD1	TRBV10-3	TRBJ2-7	CAISTGTGYEQYF	TGTGCCATCAGCACCGGGACAGGGTACGAGCAGTACTTC
TRBD1	TRBV6-6	TRBJ2-5	CASSRDRGLQETQYF	TGTGCCAGCAGTCGGGACAGGGGGTTACAAGAGACCCAGTACTTC